These 3 T cell receptor beta chains share one sample of origin, sequenced in a study of T-cell memory formation after mild COVID-19. TCRdb re-derived calls from the 5' RACE reads in MiXCR, one entry per CDR3 protein. The top ten clones hold 20% to 25% of a sample with about 400,000 distinct CDR3 sequences, over 15% of them seen once. Source material: PBMCs or a T cell subset sorted from them (not recorded which). These receptors originate from a man aged 18 to 29 who had mild COVID-19 (a few samples of this study predate the infection). Cell type and time point are not known.

This chain connects TRBV7-9 to TRBJ1-5; no definite D call. V shed 5 bases and J shed 6 bases, with 11 bases lying between them. Germline V gene lookup returns CDR1 SEHNR and CDR2 FQNEAQ (reference sequence). This CDR3 spans 13 amino acids. As DNA, the CDR3 is TGTGCCAGCAGCCGGGATCCCGCTCAGCCCCAGCATTTT. It translates to CASSRDPAQPQHF.

This clonotype turned up a few times. The V call is TRBV11-2, the J call TRBJ1-5; D uncertain. The germline V gene encodes CDR1 SGHAT and CDR2 FQNNGV. The CDR3 is made up of 14 amino acids. The ends were cut back, 3 bases at V and 5 bases at J, with 11 bases in the middle. The CDR3 reads CASSFSGKDQPQHF. The CDR3 coding sequence is TGTGCCAGCAGCTTTTCAGGAAAAGATCAGCCCCAGCATTTT.

This chain links TRBV7-2 with TRBJ2-6; 7 bases fit TRBD2. Trimming removed 0 bases from V and 0 bases from J; junction bases left unmatched: 2. CDR3 length equals 17 residues. In germline, CDR1 is SGHTA, CDR2 FQGNSA. The DNA of the CDR3 is TGTGCCAGCAGCTTAGCGTGGGGGGGCTCTGGGGCCAACGTCCTGACTTTC. Translated, it gives CASSLAWGGSGANVLTF.